The source of this T cell receptor (beta chain) is a study of OX40 agonist ivuxolimab in advanced cancers. At the level of the study: Intravenous ivuxolimab was administered to patients every 2 weeks at 0.01 to 10 mg/kg. The study enrolled dose-escalation patients with hepatocellular carcinoma, melanoma, renal cell or head and neck cancer. Study-wide findings and caveats: Partial responders treated at 0.1-3.0 mg/kg exhibited clonal expansion among the lowest measured. The study found that CD8+ T cells averaged more expanded clones than CD4+.

Comments on this clone: Its target is unknown. Sequence at one end of the junction differs from germline and may be a read error.

The CDR3 length is 15 residues. Germline V gene data show CDR1 as MNHNS and CDR2 as SASEGT. Some clones are missing from TCRdb's copy, which holds only in-frame ones; the method was immunoSEQ multiplex PCR. The profile shows more than 65,000 clones, approximately 84% of them singletons. The chain uses TRBV6-1 and TRBJ2-7; TRBD1 or TRBD2 may be the D gene (5 bases each). The TCR originated in an adult with an advanced solid tumor such as melanoma, head and neck, liver or kidney cancer. The material sequenced was CD4+ or CD8+ T cells sorted from blood, taken in a trial of the OX40 agonist ivuxolimab. The CDR3 loop reads CASSAPGRPGYEQCF. CDR3 DNA: TGTGCCAGCAGTGCCCCGGGGCGTCCTGGCTACGAGCAGTGCTTC.